The next 14 T cell receptor beta chains were all read from a single sample in a study of cytomegalovirus exposure and HLA in healthy donors. The study ran its PCR with 60 Vbeta and 13 Jbeta primers. Clones were read by immunoSEQ multiplex PCR, and TCRdb kept only the in-frame ones, dropping some. The table has around 180,000 clones, 75% to 80% seen once. What was sequenced was PBMCs. The receptors were gathered from a woman in her 30s in good health and CMV-seropositive.

The chain employs TRBV28 and TRBJ2-5, with TRBD2 matching over 13 bases. Germline V lookup: CDR1 MDHEN, CDR2 SYDVKM. Trimming took 3 bases from V and 4 from J; bases not matched to a gene: 5. There are 16 residues in the CDR3. CDR3 protein: CASSLGLAGSGETQYF. In DNA form, the CDR3 reads TGTGCCAGCAGTTTGGGACTAGCGGGATCGGGAGAGACCCAGTACTTC.

The gene calls are TRBV6-6 and TRBJ2-2, with a weak D call TRBD2 (5 bases). Germline V gene data show CDR1 as MNHNY and CDR2 as SVGAGI (reference sequence). Trimming left V 0 bases short and J 3 bases short, with 11 bases between. The CDR3 length is 16 residues. The CDR3 protein is CASSYSQRKHTGELFF. CDR3 in DNA: TGTGCCAGCAGTTACTCGCAGCGGAAACACACCGGGGAGCTGTTTTTT.

The V gene is TRBV6-1, the J gene TRBJ1-4; D might be TRBD1 (6 bases). Trimming left V 8 bases short and J 4 bases short, with 17 bases between. The CDR3 length is 15 residues. Germline V gives CDR1 MNHNS, CDR2 SASEGT. CDR3 DNA: TGTGCCAGCGGGTCAGGGACATGGGGTAATGAAAAACTGTTTTTT. As protein: CASGSGTWGNEKLFF.

The chain employs TRBV7-9 and TRBJ2-5, with 10 bases aligning to TRBD1. This CDR3 has 18 residues. CDR1 is SEHNR, CDR2 FQNEAQ, per germline (reference sequence). Losses at the gene ends were 4 bases for V and 4 bases for J; bases not matched to a gene: 15. CDR3 sequence reads: CASSWAGTGVLSLETQYF. In DNA form, the CDR3 reads TGTGCCAGCAGCTGGGCCGGGACAGGGGTTTTGTCCTTAGAGACCCAGTACTTC. Based on the CDR3 plus reference TRBV7-9 and TRBJ2-5, the full variable domain is DTGVSQNPRHKITKRGQNVTFRCDPISEHNRLYWYRQTLGQGPEFLTYFQNEAQLEKSRLLSDRFSAERPKGSFSTLEIQRTEQGDSAMYLCASSWAGTGVLSLETQYFGPGTRLLVL.

The J gene is TRBJ1-2, the V gene TRBV7-2; TRBD1 might be the D (6 bases). The germline gives CDR1 SGHTA, CDR2 FQGNSA. This CDR3 is 18 amino acids long. V lost 2 bases and J 5 bases, leaving 24 bases between the germline ends. The CDR3 DNA sequence: TGTGCCAGCAGCTTACGGGGGGACATTAAATTCCTGCTTTATGGCTACACCTTC. Translating it yields CASSLRGDIKFLLYGYTF.

This chain connects TRBV9 to TRBJ1-6; D is unclear. Germline CDR1 reads SGDLS; CDR2 reads YYNGEE. The CDR3 consists of 15 residues. Trimming removed 0 bases at V and 6 bases at J, with 10 bases between. DNA of the CDR3: TGTGCCAGCAGCGTAGTGGGCCGGGGTAATTCACCCCTCCACTTT. As protein: CASSVVGRGNSPLHF. Complete variable domain (other parts from reference TRBV9 and TRBJ1-6): DSGVTQTPKHLITATGQRVTLRCSPRSGDLSVYWYQQSLDQGLQFLIQYYNGEERAKGNILERFSAQQFPDLHSELNLSSLELGDSALYFCASSVVGRGNSPLHFGNGTRLTVT.

The chain links TRBV12-5 to TRBJ2-1; 8 bases line up with TRBD2. Germline assignment: CDR1 LGHNT and CDR2 FRNRAP. Unmatched junction bases numbered 10, after V lost 0 bases and J lost 9 bases. The CDR3 extends over 16 amino acids. The CDR3 DNA is TGTGCTAGTGGTTTGGTACTGGGAGCGGGAGTGGTTGAGCAGTTCTTC. Its translation: CASGLVLGAGVVEQFF.

A remark on this clone: A read error may explain this, as a much larger clone is one base away. The chain couples TRBV9 to TRBJ1-1, with D perhaps matching TRBD1 (5 bases). Trimming took off 1 base at V and 1 base at J, with 5 bases between the two ends. Germline CDR1 SGDLS, CDR2 YYNGEE. The CDR3 consists of 13 residues. CDR3 DNA: TGTGCCAGCAGCGTACAGGGGAACACTGAAGCTTTCTTT. Protein product: CASSVQGNTEAFF.

The CDR3: CASSSDPTGRAFF. The DNA of the CDR3 is TGTGCCAGCAGCTCGGACCCGACAGGGAGAGCTTTCTTT. The chain uses TRBV11-2 and TRBJ1-1, with 7 bases that match TRBD1. This CDR3 has 13 residues. CDR1 is SGHAT, CDR2 FQNNGV, per germline. V lost 4 bases to trimming and J lost 10 bases; unmatched junction nucleotides: 9.

The J gene is TRBJ1-1, the V gene TRBV6-1, with unresolved D. The V end lost 11 bases, the J end lost 8 bases, and 12 bases lay between the germline ends. The CDR3 has 10 residues. Germline CDR1 MNHNS, CDR2 SASEGT. The CDR3 DNA follows: TGTGCCCGCGAATACAGCGAAGCTTTCTTT. It codes for CAREYSEAFF.

The chain is built from TRBV7-9 and TRBJ2-2; 7 bases agree with TRBD2. The CDR3 is 17 residues long. Germline CDR1 is SEHNR and CDR2 is FQNEAQ (reference sequence). V lost 1 base, J lost 3 bases, and 8 bases stayed unmatched. CDR3 DNA: TGTGCCAGCAGCTTAGAACCCTTGGGAGGGTACACCGGGGAGCTGTTTTTT. Translation gives CASSLEPLGGYTGELFF. Filled out from reference TRBV7-9 and TRBJ2-2, the complete variable domain reads DTGVSQNPRHKITKRGQNVTFRCDPISEHNRLYWYRQTLGQGPEFLTYFQNEAQLEKSRLLSDRFSAERPKGSFSTLEIQRTEQGDSAMYLCASSLEPLGGYTGELFFGEGSRLTVL.

With regard to this clone: Compared with germline, one end of the junction differs, possibly owing to a read error. The sample has other DNA sequences that encode this CDR3 too. This rearrangement joins TRBV15 to TRBJ1-5; D gene unclear. The germline V gene encodes CDR1 LNHNV and CDR2 YYDKDF (reference sequence). This CDR3 is 15 amino acids long. Written as DNA, the CDR3 is TGCGCCACCAGCAGGCGGAGAAATAGCAATCAGCCCCAGCATTTT. Amino acid sequence: CATSRRRNSNQPQHF. Looking up the rest from reference TRBV15 and TRBJ1-5 gives the full variable domain: DAMVIQNPRYQVTQFGKPVTLSCSQTLNHNVMYWYQQKSSQAPKLLFHYYDKDFNNEADTPDNFQSRRPNTSFCFLDIRSPGLGDTAMYLCATSRRRNSNQPQHFGDGTRLSIL.

This rearrangement joins TRBV7-9 to TRBJ1-2; TRBD1 matches 7 bases. Germline CDR1 is SEHNR and CDR2 is FQNEAQ (reference sequence). The CDR3 sequence is 14 residues long. The trim removed 9 bases at V and 4 bases at J, leaving 11 bases unmatched. Written as DNA, the CDR3 is TGTGCCAGTGGGGGAAAGGACAGGATCTATGGCTACACCTTC. Protein sequence: CASGGKDRIYGYTF.

The genes are TRBV4-3 and TRBJ1-1; possible D gene TRBD1, 5 bases. Germline assignment: CDR1 LGHNA and CDR2 YSLEER. This CDR3 comprises 15 residues. Trimming took 0 bases from V and 8 from J, leaving 16 bases between them. The CDR3 DNA reads as TGCGCCAGCAGCCAAGATAGCGGGACCGGGATGGAAGCTTTCTTT. It is translated as CASSQDSGTGMEAFF.